The 6 T cell receptor beta chains reported below all come from one sample, sequenced in a study of T cells of healthy individuals. TCRdb processed the 5' RACE reads anew with MiXCR; each CDR3 protein has one entry. The sample lists approximately 100,000 distinct CDR3 sequences, roughly a sixth seen once, with roughly 6.1% in the top ten. Receptors were obtained from a human donor in good health.

This chain links TRBV10-3 with TRBJ2-2, with TRBD1 matching over 8 bases. The V gene's germline CDR1 is ENHRY and CDR2 SYGVKD. The CDR3 covers 13 residues. Unmatched junction bases numbered 1, after V lost 6 bases and J lost 4 bases. This CDR3 reads CAIRGTGTGELFF. DNA for the CDR3: TGTGCCATCAGAGGGACAGGCACCGGGGAGCTGTTTTTT.

This clonotype was seen many times. This sequence joins TRBV6-5 and TRBJ2-1, with D tentatively TRBD1 or TRBD2 (6 bases each). V lost 5 bases to trimming and J lost 6 bases, with 20 bases between them. CDR1 is MNHEY, CDR2 SVGAGI, per germline. The CDR3 is 16 amino acids. The CDR3: CASSNGGQWVPNEQFF. The CDR3 DNA follows: TGTGCCAGCAGTAACGGGGGACAATGGGTTCCCAATGAGCAGTTCTTC.

This clonotype was seen a handful of times. The CDR3 spells CAISVRREDPETQYF. The CDR3, as DNA: TGTGCCATCAGTGTTCGGAGGGAGGACCCGGAGACCCAGTACTTC. The chain has TRBV10-3 and TRBJ2-5; D is possibly TRBD2 (6 bases). This CDR3 is 15 amino acids long. Germline V gene lookup returns CDR1 ENHRY and CDR2 SYGVKD. V was pared by 4 bases and J by 5 bases, with 17 bases between.

The chain joins TRBV5-1 to TRBJ1-1; tentatively, D is TRBD1 (5 bases). CDR1 is SGHRS and CDR2 is YFSETQ in the germline V gene. The CDR3 length is 16 residues. With 0 bases removed from V and 0 bases from J, the gap between germline ends came to 12 bases. CDR3 sequence reads: CASSLEPQGLNTEAFF. The DNA for the CDR3 is TGCGCCAGCAGCTTGGAGCCTCAGGGCCTGAACACTGAAGCTTTCTTT.

This chain connects TRBV27 to TRBJ2-5; D ambiguous. V was trimmed by 3 bases and J by 5 bases, leaving 13 bases between them. The germline gives CDR1 MNHEY, CDR2 SMNVEV (reference sequence). The CDR3 spans 14 residues. The CDR3 nucleotides read TGTGCCAGCAGTTTTACAATCTCCCAGGAGACCCAGTACTTC. Protein sequence: CASSFTISQETQYF.

This clonotype came up a few times. In DNA, the CDR3 is TGCGCCAGCAGCCCCTCCGGGACTAGCGGTTCCTCCTACAATGAGCAGTTCTTC. Protein sequence: CASSPSGTSGSSYNEQFF. V usage is TRBV5-1 and J usage is TRBJ2-1; 11 positions agree with TRBD2. The V and J ends lost 4 bases and 0 bases, in that order; junction bases with no gene match: 9. CDR3 length: 18 residues. The germline CDR1 and CDR2 sequences are SGHRS and YFSETQ. Looking up the rest from reference TRBV5-1 and TRBJ2-1 gives the full variable domain: KAGVTQTPRYLIKTRGQQVTLSCSPISGHRSVSWYQQTPGQGLQFLFEYFSETQRNKGNFPGRFSGRQFSNSRSEMNVSTLELGDSALYLCASSPSGTSGSSYNEQFFGPGTRLTVL.